The 21 T cell receptor beta chains given below trace back to one sample, sequenced in a study of T cells in Graves' hyperthyroidism and ophthalmopathy. Amplification yielded TCR beta CDR3 regions, with RNA transcripts as the source. An initial round of RT-PCR targeting the TCR CDR3 relied on the HTBI primer set. TCRdb redid the calling of the multiplex PCR reads with MiXCR, one entry per CDR3 protein. The sample records 380,000 or so distinct CDR3 sequences, 14% being singletons. Sequencing was carried out using blood. These receptors were obtained from a woman aged 30 to 39 with Graves' hyperthyroidism.

The table lists this clonotype with many counts. The rearrangement uses TRBV20-1 and TRBJ2-1; D is perhaps TRBD2 (6 bases). The V gene's germline CDR1 is DFQATT and CDR2 SNEGSKA (reference sequence). The CDR3 runs 17 residues. V lost 3 bases and J 4 bases, leaving 22 bases between the germline ends. The CDR3 spells CSASWAGHPKKYNEQFF. The CDR3 DNA follows: TGCAGTGCTAGTTGGGCGGGGCACCCTAAAAAATACAATGAGCAGTTCTTC.

The V and J genes are TRBV6-2 or TRBV6-3 and TRBJ1-5; D not resolved. The CDR3 has 12 amino acids. The germline V and J ends were trimmed by 8 bases and 4 bases, with 9 bases remaining between them. CDR1 is MNHEY and CDR2 is SVGEGT in the germline V gene. The CDR3 protein is CASENRNQPQHF. CDR3 nucleotide sequence: TGTGCCAGCGAAAATCGAAATCAGCCCCAGCATTTT.

The chain is built from TRBV10-3 and TRBJ2-3, with a weak D call TRBD1 (5 bases). The germline gives CDR1 ENHRY, CDR2 SYGVKD. V was trimmed by 10 bases and J by 0 bases, leaving 14 bases between them. CDR3 length equals 14 residues. DNA of the CDR3: TGTGCCACCGTCGACAGAGGAAGCACAGATACGCAGTATTTT. Its translation is CATVDRGSTDTQYF.

V gene TRBV28 combines with J gene TRBJ2-5; 11 positions agree with TRBD1. The V gene's germline CDR1 is MDHEN and CDR2 SYDVKM. With V trimmed by 9 bases and J by 1 base, 10 bases remained unmatched. The CDR3 is made up of 16 amino acids. CDR3 residues: CASSAYGTGGQETQYF. Written as DNA, the CDR3 is TGTGCCAGTTCTGCCTACGGGACAGGGGGCCAAGAGACCCAGTACTTC. The whole variable domain, filled in from reference TRBV28 and TRBJ2-5, reads DVKVTQSSRYLVKRTGEKVFLECVQDMDHENMFWYRQDPGLGLRLIYFSYDVKMKEKGDIPEGYSVSREKKERFSLILESASTNQTSMYLCASSAYGTGGQETQYFGPGTRLLVL.

This clonotype has only a few counts. This chain joins TRBV12-3 or TRBV12-4 and TRBJ2-7; D perhaps matches TRBD2 (5 bases). The V gene lost 6 bases and the J gene lost 3 bases, with 15 bases spanning the gap. The CDR3 has 14 amino acids. This CDR3 reads CASSVLQGSYEQYF. In nucleotides, the CDR3 is TGTGCCAGCAGCGTCTTGCAAGGGAGCTACGAGCAGTACTTC.

This clonotype has a handful of counts. The rearrangement joins TRBV3-1 to TRBJ1-3; D perhaps matches TRBD1 (5 bases). V dropped 5 bases and J dropped 4 bases, with 12 bases sitting between them. This CDR3 comprises 14 residues. Germline loops: CDR1 LGHDT, CDR2 YNNKEL (reference sequence). DNA for the CDR3: TGTGCCAGCAGCAAATCCGAGGGGGGAAACACCATATATTTT. Protein sequence: CASSKSEGGNTIYF.

This clonotype has a count of ten or more. The chain carries TRBV19 and TRBJ2-1; TRBD2 agrees at 9 bases. Germline V gene lookup returns CDR1 LNHDA and CDR2 SQIVND (reference sequence). The trim removed 3 bases at V and 1 base at J, leaving 7 bases unmatched. The CDR3 extends over 17 amino acids. The DNA for the CDR3 is TGTGCCAGTAGTATGAGGGCTAGCGGGACGTCCTACAATGAGCAGTTCTTC. The encoded protein is CASSMRASGTSYNEQFF.

This clonotype was seen more than once but under ten times. This chain joins TRBV9 and TRBJ2-2; no clear D gene. V was cut by 2 bases and J by 1 base, with 6 bases left in between. This CDR3 spans 14 amino acids. The germline V gene encodes CDR1 SGDLS and CDR2 YYNGEE. The CDR3 DNA sequence: TGTGCCAGCAGCGTGAACCTGAACACCGGGGAGCTGTTTTTT. The encoded protein is CASSVNLNTGELFF.

The chain carries TRBV6-1 and TRBJ2-6; tentative D call: TRBD1 (5 bases). The length of the CDR3 is 15 residues. V dropped 6 bases and J dropped 2 bases, with 11 bases sitting between them. Germline CDR1 MNHNS, CDR2 SASEGT. CDR3: CASRSDSPGANVLTF. CDR3 nucleotide sequence: TGTGCCAGCAGGTCCGACAGCCCTGGGGCCAACGTCCTGACTTTC.

This clonotype was seen many times. The chain employs TRBV6-1 and TRBJ1-1; 9 positions match TRBD1. CDR1 is MNHNS and CDR2 is SASEGT in the germline V gene. CDR3 size: 16 residues. V was pared by 6 bases and J by 4 bases, with 12 bases of the junction left unmatched. CDR3 sequence: CASSRNPDRGLTEAFF. DNA for the CDR3: TGTGCCAGCAGCCGTAATCCGGACAGGGGACTCACTGAAGCTTTCTTT.

The chain uses TRBV18 and TRBJ1-4, with D tentatively TRBD1 (5 bases). CDR3 length: 13 amino acids. The germline V gene encodes CDR1 KGHSH and CDR2 LQKENI. Trimming removed 6 bases from V and 8 bases from J, with 13 bases in between. The CDR3 nucleotides read TGTGCCAGCTCCCCTACGACAGCCGAAAAACTGTTTTTT. This codes for CASSPTTAEKLFF.

This clonotype was recorded many times. The chain carries TRBV7-8 and TRBJ2-7; no reliable D call. Germline loops: CDR1 SGHVS, CDR2 FQNEAQ. The CDR3 is 12 residues long. Between the trimmed V and J ends, which lost 5 bases and 6 bases, there was a span of 11 bases. CDR3 coding DNA: TGTGCCAGCAGCCTGAGTTTAATCGAGCAGTACTTC. This codes for CASSLSLIEQYF.

This clonotype came up many times. The chain carries TRBV15 and TRBJ2-5, with 7 positions matching TRBD2. Germline-derived CDR1 and CDR2 are LNHNV and YYDKDF (reference sequence). The CDR3 has 14 amino acids. V gave up 6 bases and J gave up 5 bases; unmatched junction bases: 9. This chain's CDR3 is CATSGGETGETQYF. CDR3 DNA sequence: TGTGCCACCAGTGGGGGGGAAACTGGTGAGACCCAGTACTTC.

This clonotype was seen repeatedly, ten times or more. V gene TRBV27 combines with J gene TRBJ2-7, with a tentative D call TRBD1 (5 bases). Between the trimmed V and J ends, which lost 3 bases and 2 bases, there was a span of 11 bases. CDR3 length: 14 amino acids. Germline V gene sequence: CDR1 MNHEY, CDR2 SMNVEV (reference sequence). Written as DNA, the CDR3 is TGTGCCAGCAGTTTTGAGCCAGGGCCCTACGAGCAGTACTTC. It specifies CASSFEPGPYEQYF.

This clonotype came up many times. This chain links TRBV27 with TRBJ1-1, with TRBD1 matching 7 bases. Germline lookup yields CDR1 MNHEY and CDR2 SMNVEV (reference sequence). The CDR3 loop spans 14 amino acids. V lost 3 bases, J lost 6 bases, and 7 bases stayed unmatched. The CDR3 DNA sequence: TGTGCCAGCAGTTTTGACAGGGCTATTCCTGAAGCTTTCTTT. This encodes CASSFDRAIPEAFF.

The chain couples TRBV18 to TRBJ2-1; 7 nucleotides agree with TRBD2. The CDR3 consists of 16 residues. Losses at the gene ends were 3 bases for V and 3 bases for J; bases not matched to a gene: 8. CDR1 KGHSH and CDR2 LQKENI come from the germline V gene. CDR3 residues: CASSPLGAGNYNEQFF. The CDR3 DNA follows: TGTGCCAGCTCACCTTTAGGAGCGGGGAACTACAATGAGCAGTTCTTC.

This clonotype has at least ten counts. The V call is TRBV28, the J call TRBJ1-5; D is uncertain. The germline V gene has CDR1 MDHEN and CDR2 SYDVKM. The ends were cut back, 6 bases at V and 0 bases at J, with 12 bases in the middle. The CDR3 has 15 amino acids. The DNA for the CDR3 is TGTGCCAGCAGCTCCCCTGTGTATAGCAATCAGCCCCAGCATTTT. Its translation: CASSSPVYSNQPQHF.

This clonotype came up many times. Here the CDR3 reads CASSDLGTVSTGELFF. CDR3 coding DNA: TGTGCCAGCAGTGACCTCGGGACAGTCTCCACCGGGGAGCTGTTTTTT. The genes are TRBV6-1 and TRBJ2-2, with 7 bases identical to TRBD1. Looked up from germline, CDR1 is MNHNS and CDR2 is SASEGT. This CDR3 is 16 amino acids long. The J segment lost 4 bases and the V segment lost 3 bases, leaving 8 bases of the junction unmatched.

A remark on this clonotype: A much more abundant neighbour one base away suggests this may be a read error. V gene TRBV7-9 combines with J gene TRBJ2-7, with D possibly matching TRBD2 (6 bases). The better agreement between TRBJ2-1 and the DNA end casts doubt on the J call. Looked up from germline, CDR1 is SEHNR and CDR2 is FQNEAQ (reference sequence). The CDR3 extends over 14 amino acids. CDR3 coding DNA: TGTGCCAGCAGCCCCCTTTCGGAGGGCTACGAGCAGTTCTTC. It yields the protein CASSPLSEGYEQFF.

The chain combines TRBV5-1 with TRBJ2-7, with D perhaps given as TRBD1 or TRBD2 (5 bases each). The CDR3 sequence is 17 residues long. Germline values: CDR1 SGHRS, CDR2 YFSETQ. V lost 0 bases, J lost 3 bases, and 19 bases lay in between. CDR3 amino acids: CASSLGPLLSGSYEQYF. Here the CDR3 DNA reads TGCGCCAGCAGCTTGGGTCCCCTCCTATCAGGGAGCTACGAGCAGTACTTC.

This clonotype occurred many times. The chain links TRBV27 to TRBJ2-1; maybe TRBD1 (6 bases). Between the trimmed V and J ends, which lost 3 bases and 8 bases, there was a span of 20 bases. Germline lookup yields CDR1 MNHEY and CDR2 SMNVEV (reference sequence). There are 16 residues in the CDR3. The chain's CDR3 is CASSFWSLQGEDEQFF. The CDR3 DNA reads as TGTGCCAGCAGTTTTTGGAGCCTACAGGGTGAGGATGAGCAGTTCTTC.